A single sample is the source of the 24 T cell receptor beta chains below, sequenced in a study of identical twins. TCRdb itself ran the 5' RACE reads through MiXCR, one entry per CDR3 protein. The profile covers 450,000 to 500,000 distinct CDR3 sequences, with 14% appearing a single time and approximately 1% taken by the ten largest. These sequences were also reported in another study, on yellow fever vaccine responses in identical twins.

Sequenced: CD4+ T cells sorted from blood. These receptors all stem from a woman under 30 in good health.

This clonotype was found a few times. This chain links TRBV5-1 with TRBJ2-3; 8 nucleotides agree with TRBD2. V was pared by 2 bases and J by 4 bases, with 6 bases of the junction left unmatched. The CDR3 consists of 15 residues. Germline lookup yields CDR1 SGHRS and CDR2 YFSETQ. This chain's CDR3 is CASSFRGGQPDTQYF. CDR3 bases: TGCGCCAGCAGCTTCCGGGGGGGCCAGCCAGATACGCAGTATTTT.

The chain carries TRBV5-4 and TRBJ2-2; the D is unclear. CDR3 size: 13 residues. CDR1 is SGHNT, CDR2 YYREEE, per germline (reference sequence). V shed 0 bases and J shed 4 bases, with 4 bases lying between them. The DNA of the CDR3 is TGTGCCAGCAGCTTGGACTTCACCGGGGAGCTGTTTTTT. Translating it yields CASSLDFTGELFF.

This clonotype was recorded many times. The CDR3 bases are TGCGCCAGCAGCCAAGTTAAAGGGGACTATGGCTACACCTTC. It is translated as CASSQVKGDYGYTF. This chain joins TRBV4-3 and TRBJ1-2, with D possibly matching TRBD1 (5 bases). Trimming removed 1 base at V and 3 bases at J, with 9 bases between. Germline CDR1 LGHNA, CDR2 YSLEER. The CDR3 spans 14 residues.

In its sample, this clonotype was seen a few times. The CDR3: CASSLGQGLGNEQFF. CDR3 bases: TGCGCCAGCAGCTTGGGACAGGGGCTTGGGAATGAGCAGTTCTTC. The J gene is TRBJ2-1, the V gene TRBV5-1; 8 bases line up with TRBD1. The CDR3 is made up of 15 amino acids. From germline, CDR1 is SGHRS and CDR2 YFSETQ. V shed 0 bases, J shed 7 bases, and the junction held 6 bases outside the gene matches.

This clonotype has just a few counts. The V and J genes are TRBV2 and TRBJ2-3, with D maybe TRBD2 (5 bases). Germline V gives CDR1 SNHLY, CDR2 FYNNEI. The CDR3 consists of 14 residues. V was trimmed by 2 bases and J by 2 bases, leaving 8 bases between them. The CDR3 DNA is TGTGCCAGCAGTGAACTAGCCTTCACAGATACGCAGTATTTT. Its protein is CASSELAFTDTQYF.

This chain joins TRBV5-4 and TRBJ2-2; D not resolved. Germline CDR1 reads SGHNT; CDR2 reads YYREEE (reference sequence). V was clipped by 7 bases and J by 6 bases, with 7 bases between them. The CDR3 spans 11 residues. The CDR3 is CASGPPGELFF. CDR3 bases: TGTGCCAGCGGACCGCCCGGGGAGCTGTTTTTT. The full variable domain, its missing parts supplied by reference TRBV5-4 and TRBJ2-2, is ETGVTQSPTHLIKTRGQQVTLRCSSQSGHNTVSWYQQALGQGPQFIFQYYREEENGRGNFPPRFSGLQFPNYSSELNVNALELDDSALYLCASGPPGELFFGEGSRLTVL.

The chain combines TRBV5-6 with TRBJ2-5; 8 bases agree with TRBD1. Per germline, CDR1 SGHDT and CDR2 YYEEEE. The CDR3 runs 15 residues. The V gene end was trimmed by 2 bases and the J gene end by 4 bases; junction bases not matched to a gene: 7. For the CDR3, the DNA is TGTGCCAGCAGCTTAAGCGGACAGGGAGCAGAGACCCAGTACTTC. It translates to CASSLSGQGAETQYF.

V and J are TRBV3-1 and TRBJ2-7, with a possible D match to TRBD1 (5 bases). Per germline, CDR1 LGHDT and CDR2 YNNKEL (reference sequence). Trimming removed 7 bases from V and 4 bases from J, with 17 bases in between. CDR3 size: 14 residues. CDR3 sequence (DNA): TGTGCCAGCACCACCAGCCGGACACAGTACGAGCAGTACTTC. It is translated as CASTTSRTQYEQYF.

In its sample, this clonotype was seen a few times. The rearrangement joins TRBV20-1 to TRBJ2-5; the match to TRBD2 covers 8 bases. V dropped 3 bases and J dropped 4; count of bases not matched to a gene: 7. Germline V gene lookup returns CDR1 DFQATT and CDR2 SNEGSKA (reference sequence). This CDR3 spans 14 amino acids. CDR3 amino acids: CSASVAGTIETQYF. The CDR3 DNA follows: TGCAGTGCTAGCGTAGCGGGAACCATAGAGACCCAGTACTTC.

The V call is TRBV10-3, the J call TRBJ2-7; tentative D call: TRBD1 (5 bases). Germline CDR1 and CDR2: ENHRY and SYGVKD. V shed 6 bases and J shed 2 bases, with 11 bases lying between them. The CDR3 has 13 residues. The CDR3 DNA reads TGTGCCATCAGCGCAGGGTCCACCTACGAGCAGTACTTC. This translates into CAISAGSTYEQYF.

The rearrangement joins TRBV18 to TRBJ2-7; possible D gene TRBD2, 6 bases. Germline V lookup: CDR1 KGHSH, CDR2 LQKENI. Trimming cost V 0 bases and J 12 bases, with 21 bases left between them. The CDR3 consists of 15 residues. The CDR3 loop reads CASSPPEGSIRAPYF. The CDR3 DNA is TGTGCCAGCTCACCACCGGAGGGATCCATACGAGCTCCGTACTTC.

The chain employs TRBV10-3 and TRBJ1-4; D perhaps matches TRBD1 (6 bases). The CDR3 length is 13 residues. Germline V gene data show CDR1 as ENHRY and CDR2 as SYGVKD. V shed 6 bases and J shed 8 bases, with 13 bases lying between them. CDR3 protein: CAISREGGEKLFF. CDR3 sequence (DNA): TGTGCCATCAGCCGGGAGGGGGGAGAAAAACTGTTTTTT.

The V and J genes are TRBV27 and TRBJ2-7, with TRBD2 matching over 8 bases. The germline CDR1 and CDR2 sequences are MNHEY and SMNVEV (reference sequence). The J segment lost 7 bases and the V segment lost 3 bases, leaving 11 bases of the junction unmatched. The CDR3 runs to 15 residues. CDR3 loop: CASSFDVGRVEEQYF. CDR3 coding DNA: TGTGCCAGCAGTTTTGACGTCGGGAGGGTGGAAGAGCAGTACTTC.

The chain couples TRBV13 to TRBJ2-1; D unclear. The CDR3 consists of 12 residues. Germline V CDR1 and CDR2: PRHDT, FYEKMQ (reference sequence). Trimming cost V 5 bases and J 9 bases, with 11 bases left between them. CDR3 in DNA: TGTGCCAGCAGCCCTAGGGTGCCTGAGCAGTTCTTC. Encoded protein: CASSPRVPEQFF.

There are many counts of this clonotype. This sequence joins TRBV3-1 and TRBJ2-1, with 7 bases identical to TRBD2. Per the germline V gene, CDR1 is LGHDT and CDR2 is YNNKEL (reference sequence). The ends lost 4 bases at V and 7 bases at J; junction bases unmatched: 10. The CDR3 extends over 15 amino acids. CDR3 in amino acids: CASSPMAGDLNEQFF. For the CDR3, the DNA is TGTGCCAGCAGCCCTATGGCGGGAGATCTTAATGAGCAGTTCTTC.

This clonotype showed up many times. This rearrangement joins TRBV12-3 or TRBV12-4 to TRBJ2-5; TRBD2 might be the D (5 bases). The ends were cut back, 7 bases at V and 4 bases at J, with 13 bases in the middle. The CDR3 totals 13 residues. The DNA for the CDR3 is TGTGCCAGCACTAGGGAGATCGGAGAGACCCAGTACTTC. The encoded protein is CASTREIGETQYF.

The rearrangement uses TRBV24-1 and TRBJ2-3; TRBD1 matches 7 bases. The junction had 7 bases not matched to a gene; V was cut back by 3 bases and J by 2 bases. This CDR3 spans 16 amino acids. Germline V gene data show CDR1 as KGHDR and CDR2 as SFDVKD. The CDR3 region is CATSDLGDRYTDTQYF. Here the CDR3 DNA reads TGTGCCACCAGTGATCTCGGGGACAGATACACAGATACGCAGTATTTT.

CDR3 DNA sequence: TGTGCCAGCAGCCAACCGTTCTCCTACGAGCAGTACTTC. It translates to CASSQPFSYEQYF. The V call is TRBV3-1, the J call TRBJ2-7; no clear D. Germline loops: CDR1 LGHDT, CDR2 YNNKEL (reference sequence). The CDR3 consists of 13 residues. The V end was cut by 2 bases, the J end by 0 bases, with 5 bases between.

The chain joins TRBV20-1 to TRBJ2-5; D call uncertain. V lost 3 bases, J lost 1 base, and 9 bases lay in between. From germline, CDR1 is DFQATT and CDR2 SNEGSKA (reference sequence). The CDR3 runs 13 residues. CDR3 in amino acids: CSASKGFQETQYF. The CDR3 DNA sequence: TGCAGTGCTAGCAAAGGATTCCAAGAGACCCAGTACTTC.

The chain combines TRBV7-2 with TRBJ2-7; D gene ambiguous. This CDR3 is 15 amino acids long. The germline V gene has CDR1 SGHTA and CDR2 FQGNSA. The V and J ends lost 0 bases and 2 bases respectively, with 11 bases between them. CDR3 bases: TGTGCCAGCAGCTTAGCGATGACCCGAACCTACGAGCAGTACTTC. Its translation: CASSLAMTRTYEQYF.

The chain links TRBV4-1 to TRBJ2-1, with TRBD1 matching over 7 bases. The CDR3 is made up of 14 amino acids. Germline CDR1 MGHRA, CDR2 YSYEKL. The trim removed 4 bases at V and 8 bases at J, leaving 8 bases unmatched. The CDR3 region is CASSLRQGTHEQFF. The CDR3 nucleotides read TGCGCCAGCAGCCTAAGACAGGGTACCCATGAGCAGTTCTTC.

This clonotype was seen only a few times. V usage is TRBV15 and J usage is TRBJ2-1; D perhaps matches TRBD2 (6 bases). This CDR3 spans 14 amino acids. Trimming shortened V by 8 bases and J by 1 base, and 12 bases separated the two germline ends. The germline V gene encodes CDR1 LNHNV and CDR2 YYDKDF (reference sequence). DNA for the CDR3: TGTGCCACCGGGGGGAGTGGTTCCTACAATGAGCAGTTCTTC. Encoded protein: CATGGSGSYNEQFF.

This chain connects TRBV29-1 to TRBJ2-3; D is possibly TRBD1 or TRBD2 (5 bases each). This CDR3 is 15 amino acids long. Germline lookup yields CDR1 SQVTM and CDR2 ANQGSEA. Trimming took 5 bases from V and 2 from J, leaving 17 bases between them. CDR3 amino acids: CSVRAGTEYTDTQYF. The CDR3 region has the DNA TGCAGCGTTCGGGCCGGGACCGAATACACAGATACGCAGTATTTT.

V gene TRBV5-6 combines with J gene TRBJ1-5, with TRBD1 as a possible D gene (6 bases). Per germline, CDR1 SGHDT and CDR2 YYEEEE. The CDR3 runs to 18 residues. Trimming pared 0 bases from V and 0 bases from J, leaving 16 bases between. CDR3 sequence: CASSLEDSLLTSNQPQHF. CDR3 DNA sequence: TGTGCCAGCAGCTTGGAGGACAGTCTACTTACTAGCAATCAGCCCCAGCATTTT.